These 29 T cell receptor beta chains were sequenced from one sample in a study of blood T cell repertoires in COVID-19. Using immunoSEQ multiplex PCR, the repertoire was profiled, and TCRdb retains in-frame clones only, with some absent. In the table there are about 75,000 clones, roughly 90% of which are singletons. The sample was peripheral blood. These receptors were taken from an elderly man with COVID-19, enrolled during active disease.

CDR3 residues: CASSASLRSGNTIYF. CDR3 sequence (DNA): TGTGCCAGCAGCGCCAGCCTGAGGTCTGGAAACACCATATATTTT. J is TRBJ1-3 and V is TRBV7-8; D not resolved. Germline V CDR1 and CDR2: SGHVS, FQNEAQ. This CDR3 region has 15 residues. V lost 5 bases and J 1 base, leaving 12 bases between the germline ends.

A few counts support this clone. This sequence joins TRBV5-1 and TRBJ1-1, with unresolved D. V lost 1 base and J lost 3, with 7 bases in between. This CDR3 region has 13 residues. Germline V gene data show CDR1 as SGHRS and CDR2 as YFSETQ. The CDR3 here is CASSLSTDTEAFF. The CDR3 coding sequence is TGCGCCAGCAGCTTGAGTACGGACACTGAAGCTTTCTTT.

V gene TRBV6-1 combines with J gene TRBJ2-5; D possibly corresponds to TRBD1 (6 bases). Germline V gene lookup returns CDR1 MNHNS and CDR2 SASEGT. This CDR3 has 14 amino acids. The V and J ends lost 6 bases and 4 bases respectively, with 15 bases between them. CDR3 sequence reads: CASSTQGLGETQYF. The CDR3 DNA reads TGTGCCAGCAGCACCCAGGGGTTGGGAGAGACCCAGTACTTC.

The J gene is TRBJ2-4, the V gene TRBV7-9; D gene uncertain. The CDR3 contains 16 residues. Looked up from germline, CDR1 is SEHNR and CDR2 is FQNEAQ (reference sequence). With 3 bases removed from V and 0 bases from J, the gap between germline ends came to 12 bases. This chain's CDR3 is CASSFLMTEAKNIQYF. For the CDR3, the DNA is TGTGCCAGCAGCTTCCTAATGACTGAAGCCAAAAACATTCAGTACTTC.

The chain carries TRBV7-2 and TRBJ1-5, with a possible D match to TRBD1 (5 bases). Germline lookup yields CDR1 SGHTA and CDR2 FQGNSA. The CDR3 is 15 residues long. Trimming took off 1 base at V and 0 bases at J, with 7 bases between the two ends. The CDR3 sequence: CASSLGTSSNQPQHF. CDR3 nucleotide sequence: TGTGCCAGCAGCTTAGGGACAAGTAGCAATCAGCCCCAGCATTTT.

This clone was seen a handful of times. The chain uses TRBV27 and TRBJ2-7; 9 bases fit TRBD1. The CDR3 spans 15 residues. Trimming removed 5 bases from V and 2 bases from J; junction bases left unmatched: 7. Germline V gene sequence: CDR1 MNHEY, CDR2 SMNVEV (reference sequence). CDR3: CASSRTGTGTYEQYF. CDR3 bases: TGTGCCAGCAGTCGAACCGGGACAGGGACCTACGAGCAGTACTTC.

The J gene is TRBJ2-1, the V gene TRBV7-9; TRBD1 matches 8 bases. V lost 4 bases, J lost 7 bases, and 6 bases stayed unmatched. The germline CDR1 and CDR2 sequences are SEHNR and FQNEAQ (reference sequence). This CDR3 spans 14 amino acids. The CDR3 sequence: CASSSDREDNEQFF. Here the CDR3 DNA reads TGTGCCAGCAGCTCGGACAGGGAAGATAATGAGCAGTTCTTC.

The genes are TRBV29-1 and TRBJ1-2; TRBD1 matches 7 bases. CDR3 length equals 13 residues. Germline values: CDR1 SQVTM, CDR2 ANQGSEA. V trimming: 4 bases; J trimming: 1 base; junction bases outside the gene matches: 3. The CDR3 reads CSVGQGVNYGYTF. DNA of the CDR3: TGCAGCGTTGGACAGGGAGTTAACTATGGCTACACCTTC.

The rearrangement uses TRBV5-1 and TRBJ1-1; D not certain. Per the germline V gene, CDR1 is SGHRS and CDR2 is YFSETQ. The CDR3 totals 14 residues. Trimming took off 0 bases at V and 8 bases at J, with 14 bases between the two ends. DNA of the CDR3: TGCGCCAGCAGCTTGGAAGGTCAGGCAACAGAAGCTTTCTTT. This gives the protein CASSLEGQATEAFF.

For the CDR3, the DNA is TGTGCCAGCAGTGAGTACTTATTCGGAGGGCGGAACAATCAGCCCCAGCATTTT. It encodes CASSEYLFGGRNNQPQHF. The chain carries TRBV6-1 and TRBJ1-5, with D unresolved. Deletions cut 3 bases from V and 3 bases from J, with 21 bases between. This CDR3 is built from 18 residues. Per germline, CDR1 MNHNS and CDR2 SASEGT.

The J gene is TRBJ2-5, the V gene TRBV5-1; D ambiguous. Trimming cost V 0 bases and J 1 base, with 7 bases left between them. The CDR3 sequence is 14 residues long. Germline lookup yields CDR1 SGHRS and CDR2 YFSETQ. The CDR3 DNA reads TGCGCCAGCAGCTTGGGACATTTCCAAGAGACCCAGTACTTC. Its protein is CASSLGHFQETQYF.

DNA for the CDR3: TGTGCCAGCAGCAAAGTGACGTCGCCACCGATACTAGCGGGGGTCTACGAGCAGTACTTC. Translation: CASSKVTSPPILAGVYEQYF. V and J are TRBV21-1 and TRBJ2-7; TRBD2 is taken as the D call from the table, unchecked against the DNA. TRBV21-1 is a known pseudogene. The CDR3 spans 20 residues.

The rearrangement links TRBV3-1 (or the pseudogene TRBV3-2) to TRBJ2-5; D unclear. Trimming cost V 1 base and J 7 bases, with 13 bases left between them. Germline CDR1 is LGHDT and CDR2 is YNNKEL (reference sequence). The CDR3 extends over 14 amino acids. The CDR3 DNA is TGTGCCAGCAGCCAAGTACTGTTATCAGGGACCCAGTACTTC. Translated: CASSQVLLSGTQYF.

This clone was picked up one time. The chain links TRBV5-6 to TRBJ1-1; TRBD1 matches at 8 bases. This CDR3 is 15 amino acids long. The junction had 7 bases not matched to a gene; V was cut back by 4 bases and J by 2 bases. Germline assignment: CDR1 SGHDT and CDR2 YYEEEE. CDR3 sequence: CASSHSDRVNTEAFF. The CDR3 DNA is TGTGCCAGCAGCCACTCGGACAGGGTCAACACTGAAGCTTTCTTT. The whole variable domain, remainder taken from reference TRBV5-6 and TRBJ1-1, is DAGVTQSPTHLIKTRGQQVTLRCSPKSGHDTVSWYQQALGQGPQFIFQYYEEEERQRGNFPDRFSGHQFPNYSSELNVNALLLGDSALYLCASSHSDRVNTEAFFGQGTRLTVV.

The V call is TRBV6-5, the J call TRBJ1-1; D not resolved. The CDR3 is made up of 15 amino acids. Trimming shortened V by 6 bases and J by 0 bases, and 14 bases separated the two germline ends. The germline V gene encodes CDR1 MNHEY and CDR2 SVGAGI. This chain's CDR3 is CASRTYPTMNTEAFF. The CDR3 DNA reads TGTGCCAGCAGGACGTATCCAACTATGAACACTGAAGCTTTCTTT.

This rearrangement joins TRBV13 to TRBJ1-1; maybe TRBD1 (6 bases). CDR3 length: 16 amino acids. V was trimmed by 5 bases and J by 2 bases, leaving 18 bases between them. Per germline, CDR1 PRHDT and CDR2 FYEKMQ (reference sequence). The CDR3 loop reads CASSENTGIINTEAFF. The DNA for the CDR3 is TGTGCCAGCAGCGAAAATACAGGGATTATTAACACTGAAGCTTTCTTT. The variable domain in full, completed from reference TRBV13 and TRBJ1-1, reads AAGVIQSPRHLIKEKRETATLKCYPIPRHDTVYWYQQGPGQDPQFLISFYEKMQSDKGSIPDRFSAQQFSDYHSELNMSSLELGDSALYFCASSENTGIINTEAFFGQGTRLTVV.

The count of this clone is one. The CDR3 DNA reads as TGTGCCAGCAGCTCCCACTTGAGGGGTAGCGGGGGCCTCACAGATACGCAGTATTTT. Its protein product is CASSSHLRGSGGLTDTQYF. The V and J genes are TRBV13 and TRBJ2-3; the match to TRBD2 covers 9 bases. With 4 bases clipped from V and 2 bases from J, the junction kept 16 bases outside the gene matches. CDR1 and CDR2 (germline): PRHDT, FYEKMQ (reference sequence). CDR3 length: 19 amino acids.

Concerning this clone: The sample contains more than one DNA sequence encoding this CDR3. The chain joins TRBV18 to TRBJ2-5, with D perhaps TRBD2 (6 bases). CDR1 is KGHSH and CDR2 is LQKENI in the germline V gene. V was trimmed by 3 bases and J by 2 bases, leaving 10 bases between them. The CDR3 covers 14 residues. The CDR3: CASSPGTVQETQYF. CDR3 coding DNA: TGTGCCAGCTCACCTGGGACTGTTCAAGAGACCCAGTACTTC.

The table lists this clone with a few counts. This chain connects TRBV4-2 to TRBJ1-1; maybe TRBD1 (6 bases). CDR1 is LGHNA, CDR2 YNFKEQ, per germline. The CDR3 runs 16 residues. Trimming shortened V by 1 base and J by 3 bases, and 15 bases separated the two germline ends. DNA of the CDR3: TGTGCCAGCAGCCAAGCGAGAGGCAGGGGCGACACTGAAGCTTTCTTT. Translated: CASSQARGRGDTEAFF.

This clone occurred once. This sequence joins TRBV11-3 and TRBJ1-2; 7 bases fit TRBD1. The CDR3 is 15 amino acids. Per germline, CDR1 SGHNT and CDR2 YENEEA. Trimming removed 0 bases from V and 7 bases from J; junction bases left unmatched: 8. The CDR3: CASSLDRGQFGGYTF. The DNA for the CDR3 is TGTGCCAGCAGCTTAGATAGGGGGCAGTTTGGTGGCTACACCTTC.

The genes are TRBV27 and TRBJ1-2, with a possible D match to TRBD1 (5 bases). Germline V gene data show CDR1 as MNHEY and CDR2 as SMNVEV (reference sequence). The CDR3 sequence is 14 residues long. The ends were cut back, 9 bases at V and 1 base at J, with 15 bases in the middle. The CDR3 DNA follows: TGTGCCAGTGCAGGGATCGACTTTAACTATGGCTACACCTTC. Protein sequence: CASAGIDFNYGYTF.

A single count supports this clone. The V and J genes are TRBV2 and TRBJ2-3; 8 positions match TRBD1. Germline CDR1 SNHLY, CDR2 FYNNEI. There are 14 residues in the CDR3. The junction had 1 base not matched to a gene; V was cut back by 5 bases and J by 0 bases. The CDR3 loop is CASSRTGSTDTQYF. The CDR3 DNA reads as TGTGCCAGCAGTCGGACAGGGAGCACAGATACGCAGTATTTT.

This clone has a single count. The rearrangement joins TRBV5-6 to TRBJ2-1; 7 bases are a match to TRBD1. With 4 bases clipped from V and 5 bases from J, the junction kept 12 bases outside the gene matches. The CDR3 length is 16 residues. From germline, CDR1 is SGHDT and CDR2 YYEEEE. The CDR3 DNA sequence: TGTGCCAGCAGCCCATTTAAAGACAGGGCCAACAATGAGCAGTTCTTC. The encoded protein is CASSPFKDRANNEQFF.

V and J are TRBV5-4 and TRBJ1-2; 7 bases match TRBD1. In germline, CDR1 is SGHNT, CDR2 YYREEE (reference sequence). This CDR3 is built from 15 residues. The ends lost 1 base at V and 8 bases at J; junction bases unmatched: 11. For the CDR3, the DNA is TGTGCCAGCAGCTTGTGGAACAGGGGTTCTCAGGGCTACACCTTC. It is translated as CASSLWNRGSQGYTF.

This chain links TRBV6-2 or TRBV6-3 with TRBJ2-7; TRBD2 is a possible D gene (6 bases). The V end was cut by 0 bases, the J end by 1 base, with 10 bases between. The CDR3 runs to 15 residues. The germline gives CDR1 MNHEY, CDR2 SVGEGT. This CDR3 reads CASSYSGTWSYEQYF. As DNA, the CDR3 is TGTGCCAGCAGTTACTCGGGGACTTGGTCCTACGAGCAGTACTTC.

The chain employs TRBV5-1 and TRBJ1-3, with 8 nucleotides matching TRBD1. Trimming at V came to 5 bases and at J to 2 bases, leaving 3 bases not matched to a gene. Looked up from germline, CDR1 is SGHRS and CDR2 is YFSETQ. The CDR3 loop spans 14 amino acids. The CDR3 is CASRTGDAGNTIYF. CDR3 bases: TGCGCCAGCAGGACAGGGGACGCTGGAAACACCATATATTTT.

The chain joins TRBV21-1 to TRBJ2-7; whether TRBD1, the table's D call, matches the DNA was not checked. TRBV21-1 is an annotated pseudogene. The CDR3 has 15 residues. CDR3 DNA: TGTGCCAGCAGCAAAGGGAACAGGGGGCGGTACGAGCAGTACTTC. This codes for CASSKGNRGRYEQYF.

This clone has just a few counts. The genes are TRBV23-1 and TRBJ1-3; D remains ambiguous. TRBV23-1 qualifies as an ORF whose function is uncertain. There are 12 residues in the CDR3. The ends were cut back, 10 bases at V and 4 bases at J, with 11 bases in the middle. Here the CDR3 reads CAILLPGNTIYF. The CDR3 bases are TGCGCCATCCTCCTCCCCGGAAACACCATATATTTT.

This chain connects TRBV9 to TRBJ2-5; TRBD2 matches 8 bases. V trimming: 1 base; J trimming: 1 base; junction bases outside the gene matches: 6. The CDR3 loop spans 16 amino acids. Germline assignment: CDR1 SGDLS and CDR2 YYNGEE. In nucleotides, the CDR3 is TGTGCCAGCAGCGTATTAGGGACTAGTGGCCAAGAGACCCAGTACTTC. This codes for CASSVLGTSGQETQYF.